This TCR beta chain comes out of a study of cytomegalovirus exposure and HLA in healthy donors. 60 Vbeta and 13 Jbeta primers were used in PCR. Some clones are missing from TCRdb's copy, which holds only in-frame ones; the method was immunoSEQ multiplex PCR. The sample yields some 250,000 clones, 82% seen once. V trimming: 6 bases; J trimming: 8 bases; junction bases outside the gene matches: 8. CDR1 is SNHLY and CDR2 is FYNNEI in the germline V gene. This CDR3 region has 14 residues. Sequencing was performed on PBMCs. The chain combines TRBV2 with TRBJ1-3; 9 bases line up with TRBD1. The TCR comes from a woman aged 40 to 50 in good health and CMV-seropositive. The CDR3 DNA is TGTGCCAGCAGACCCGCGGGACAGGGCGACACCATATATTTT. It codes for CASRPAGQGDTIYF.